These T cell receptor beta chains were read from a single sample in a study of blood T cell repertoires in COVID-19. Assay: immunoSEQ multiplex PCR; the TCRdb copy retains only in-frame clones and omits some. The table shows approximately 230,000 clones, with around 88% occurring only once. Sequenced sample: peripheral blood. The receptors were gathered from a woman aged 25-40 years with COVID-19, enrolled during active disease. The CDR3 runs from the conserved cysteine through the conserved F or W. D genes are given only for firm matches.

V gene: TRBV12-5
D gene: .
J gene: TRBJ2-6
CDR3 DNA: TGTGCTAGTGGTTTGGGTGCCCCCGGCGGGACAGAAAATGGGGCCAACGTCCTGACTTTC
CDR3 protein: CASGLGAPGGTENGANVLTF

V gene: TRBV7-9
D gene: TRBD2
J gene: TRBJ2-1
CDR3 DNA: TGTGCCAGCAGCTCCCCCGTAGACAGAGCACCGGGACTACACAATGAGCAGTTCTTC
CDR3 protein: CASSSPVDRAPGLHNEQFF

V gene: TRBV5-1
D gene: TRBD2
J gene: TRBJ2-5
CDR3 DNA: TGCGCCAGCAGCTTGGGACTAGCGGGAGAAGAGACCCAGTACTTC
CDR3 protein: CASSLGLAGEETQYF

V gene: TRBV30
D gene: TRBD1
J gene: TRBJ1-6
CDR3 DNA: TGTGCCTGGAAGACAGGGAATAATTCACCCCTCCACTTT
CDR3 protein: CAWKTGNNSPLHF

V gene: TRBV9
D gene: .
J gene: TRBJ2-3
CDR3 DNA: TGTGCCAGCAGCGTACAGGGGGGTACAGATACGCAGTATTTT
CDR3 protein: CASSVQGGTDTQYF

V gene: TRBV28
D gene: TRBD2
J gene: TRBJ2-4
CDR3 DNA: TGTGCCAGCAGTTTGGGGACTATGAAAAACATTCAGTACTTC
CDR3 protein: CASSLGTMKNIQYF

V gene: TRBV7-9
D gene: TRBD1
J gene: TRBJ2-7
CDR3 DNA: TGTGCCAGCAGCACTTATGACAGGGACGGCTCCTACGAGCAGTACTTC
CDR3 protein: CASSTYDRDGSYEQYF

V gene: TRBV6-5
D gene: .
J gene: TRBJ1-6
CDR3 DNA: TGTGCCAGCTTCGGAGTCGGGTCACCCCTCCACTTT
CDR3 protein: CASFGVGSPLHF

V gene: TRBV10-2
D gene: .
J gene: TRBJ2-7
CDR3 DNA: TGCGCCAGCAGTGAGTCGTCGGTCGAGCAGTACTTC
CDR3 protein: CASSESSVEQYF

V gene: TRBV7-9
D gene: TRBD1
J gene: TRBJ1-6
CDR3 DNA: TGTGCCAGCAGCTTAGGGACAGGGGAATCACCCCTCCACTTT
CDR3 protein: CASSLGTGESPLHF

V gene: TRBV4-1
D gene: .
J gene: TRBJ1-5
CDR3 DNA: TGCGCCAGCAGCCAAGATGGGGGGATAGGCAATCAGCCCCAGCATTTT
CDR3 protein: CASSQDGGIGNQPQHF

V gene: TRBV6-5
D gene: .
J gene: TRBJ1-1
CDR3 DNA: TGTGCCAGCAGTTACGGGGGGACGGAAGCTTTCTTT
CDR3 protein: CASSYGGTEAFF

V gene: TRBV3-1/TRBV3-2
D gene: TRBD1
J gene: TRBJ2-7
CDR3 DNA: TGTGCCAGCAGCCAAGTGACCCCGGGACAGGGATACGAGCAGTACTTC
CDR3 protein: CASSQVTPGQGYEQYF

V gene: TRBV5-4
D gene: .
J gene: TRBJ1-6
CDR3 DNA: TGTGCCAGCAGCCTAGAGGGTCCATATAATTCACCCCTCCACTTT
CDR3 protein: CASSLEGPYNSPLHF

V gene: TRBV11-3
D gene: TRBD1
J gene: TRBJ1-2
CDR3 DNA: TGTGCCAGCAGCTTAGGGGGACAGATCTATGGCTACACCTTC
CDR3 protein: CASSLGGQIYGYTF

V gene: TRBV28
D gene: .
J gene: TRBJ2-5
CDR3 DNA: TGTGCCAGCCGACATCGACTCGCGGGACCACAAGAGACCCAGTACTTC
CDR3 protein: CASRHRLAGPQETQYF

V gene: TRBV7-2
D gene: TRBD1
J gene: TRBJ2-2
CDR3 DNA: TGTGCCAGCAGTCTACAGGGGGCGGGGAACACCGGGGAGCTGTTTTTT
CDR3 protein: CASSLQGAGNTGELFF

V gene: TRBV7-8
D gene: .
J gene: TRBJ2-3
CDR3 DNA: TGTGCCAGCAGCCACCCCTCAAGGCGACTAGGACCCACAGATACGCAGTATTTT
CDR3 protein: CASSHPSRRLGPTDTQYF

V gene: TRBV15
D gene: TRBD1
J gene: TRBJ1-1
CDR3 DNA: TGTGCCACCAGCAGGGGTACAGGGGGAGGAACTGAAGCTTTCTTT
CDR3 protein: CATSRGTGGGTEAFF

V gene: TRBV18
D gene: TRBD1
J gene: TRBJ1-1
CDR3 DNA: TGTGCCAGCTCACCAAACCAACCGAGGGGGCTAGGAGCTTTCTTT
CDR3 protein: CASSPNQPRGLGAFF